The 31 T cell receptor beta chains presented below share a single source sample, sequenced in a study of T cell responses to AZD1222 COVID-19 vaccine. Repertoires were generated with immunoSEQ multiplex PCR, while TCRdb's copy carries only in-frame clones and drops some. The sample lists under 130,000 clones; nearly 90% were seen once. Sample: peripheral blood, taken 28 days after the second AZD1222 dose. Source of these receptors: an adult who received the AZD1222 COVID-19 vaccine.

This chain connects TRBV5-4 to TRBJ1-4; D is perhaps TRBD1 (6 bases). The CDR3 extends over 14 amino acids. V was shortened by 2 bases and J by 6 bases, with 11 bases between the two germline ends. Looked up from germline, CDR1 is SGHNT and CDR2 is YYREEE (reference sequence). The CDR3 DNA reads as TGTGCCAGCAGCTTAAAAGGGGGGCATGAAAAACTGTTTTTT. Amino acids: CASSLKGGHEKLFF.

The chain employs TRBV29-1 and TRBJ1-1; 7 bases fit TRBD1. The V gene end was trimmed by 3 bases and the J gene end by 0 bases; junction bases not matched to a gene: 16. The germline gives CDR1 SQVTM, CDR2 ANQGSEA. The CDR3 totals 18 residues. In DNA form, the CDR3 reads TGCAGCGTTGATTTAAGTTTGGACAGGCTAAGTTTGAACACTGAAGCTTTCTTT. Amino acid sequence: CSVDLSLDRLSLNTEAFF.

The rearrangement links TRBV7-6 to TRBJ2-5, with 10 positions matching TRBD2. V lost 1 base and J lost 4; bases outside the gene matches: 6. Per germline, CDR1 SGHVS and CDR2 FNYEAQ. The CDR3 has 16 residues. CDR3 coding DNA: TGTGCCAGCAGCTTAGTCCCGAGACTAGCGGGAGAGACCCAGTACTTC. It is translated as CASSLVPRLAGETQYF.

This rearrangement joins TRBV4-1 to TRBJ1-4; D gene unclear. Trimming took off 1 base at V and 6 bases at J, with 6 bases between the two ends. The CDR3 extends over 13 amino acids. The germline V gene encodes CDR1 MGHRA and CDR2 YSYEKL. CDR3: CASSQAIDEKLFF. The CDR3 region has the DNA TGCGCCAGCAGCCAAGCCATAGATGAAAAACTGTTTTTT.

V is TRBV30 and J is TRBJ2-5, with D unresolved. The CDR3 runs 11 residues. Germline-derived CDR1 and CDR2 are GTSNPN and SVGIG (reference sequence). The CDR3 sequence: CSWQYQETQYF. The DNA for the CDR3 is TGTAGTTGGCAGTACCAAGAGACCCAGTACTTC.

This chain connects TRBV27 to TRBJ1-2; 7 bases agree with TRBD1. CDR3 size: 16 residues. The trim removed 5 bases at V and 4 bases at J, leaving 13 bases unmatched. Per germline, CDR1 MNHEY and CDR2 SMNVEV (reference sequence). The DNA for the CDR3 is TGTGCCAGCAGTGGACAAGGGACAGCCCAGGTCTATGGCTACACCTTC. Amino acids: CASSGQGTAQVYGYTF.

CDR3 loop: CASSLRGAGTQETQYF. CDR3 bases: TGTGCCAGCAGCCTCCGGGGGGCCGGAACCCAAGAGACCCAGTACTTC. This chain links TRBV11-2 with TRBJ2-5; tentatively, D is TRBD2 (7 bases). Per the germline V gene, CDR1 is SGHAT and CDR2 is FQNNGV. V shed 5 bases and J shed 1 base, with 17 bases lying between them. This CDR3 contains 16 residues. The whole variable domain, filled in from reference TRBV11-2 and TRBJ2-5, reads EAGVAQSPRYKIIEKRQSVAFWCNPISGHATLYWYQQILGQGPKLLIQFQNNGVVDDSQLPKDRFSAERLKGVDSTLKIQPAKLEDSAVYLCASSLRGAGTQETQYFGPGTRLLVL.

This clone was found once. This sequence joins TRBV7-8 and TRBJ2-7; TRBD2 aligns across 7 bases. Germline V gene lookup returns CDR1 SGHVS and CDR2 FQNEAQ. CDR3 size: 15 residues. V dropped 1 base and J dropped 0; count of bases not matched to a gene: 3. CDR3 loop: CASSLEGDYSYEQYF. In DNA, the CDR3 is TGTGCCAGCAGCTTAGAAGGGGACTACTCCTACGAGCAGTACTTC.

The rearrangement links TRBV27 to TRBJ2-2; D gene ambiguous. V lost 5 bases to trimming and J lost 0 bases, with 10 bases between them. Per germline, CDR1 MNHEY and CDR2 SMNVEV (reference sequence). The CDR3 is 15 amino acids. The DNA of the CDR3 is TGTGCCAGCAGTCTATTGGACGCGAACACCGGGGAGCTGTTTTTT. It encodes CASSLLDANTGELFF.

The gene calls are TRBV2 and TRBJ2-7; D perhaps matches TRBD2 (6 bases). V shed 6 bases and J shed 1 base, with 19 bases lying between them. There are 16 residues in the CDR3. Per the germline V gene, CDR1 is SNHLY and CDR2 is FYNNEI. Written as DNA, the CDR3 is TGTGCCAGCAGAAACACCCGGGACTTTTATTCCTACGAGCAGTACTTC. It encodes CASRNTRDFYSYEQYF. The full variable domain, its missing parts supplied by reference TRBV2 and TRBJ2-7, is EPEVTQTPSHQVTQMGQEVILRCVPISNHLYFYWYRQILGQKVEFLVSFYNNEISEKSEIFDDQFSVERPDGSNFTLKIRSTKLEDSAMYFCASRNTRDFYSYEQYFGPGTRLTVT.

The genes are TRBV29-1 and TRBJ1-1; possibly TRBD1 for D (5 bases). The CDR3 has 16 amino acids. Per germline, CDR1 SQVTM and CDR2 ANQGSEA. The V end was cut by 4 bases, the J end by 2 bases, with 20 bases between. The CDR3 region has the DNA TGCAGCGTTGTGAAGTTGGCCAGGGAATTAAACACTGAAGCTTTCTTT. Residues: CSVVKLARELNTEAFF.

The chain has TRBV4-2 and TRBJ1-5, with 7 positions matching TRBD1. V lost 1 base, J lost 6 bases, and 6 bases stayed unmatched. The V gene's germline CDR1 is LGHNA and CDR2 YNFKEQ. This CDR3 has 15 amino acids. The CDR3 bases are TGTGCCAGCAGCCAAGCATCAGGGGGGCTTCAGCCCCAGCATTTT. It codes for CASSQASGGLQPQHF.

This rearrangement joins TRBV18 to TRBJ2-7; 7 nucleotides match TRBD2. Unmatched junction bases numbered 11, after V lost 6 bases and J lost 6 bases. Germline V gene data show CDR1 as KGHSH and CDR2 as LQKENI. This CDR3 is 14 amino acids long. The CDR3 nucleotides read TGTGCCAGCTCCCTTGCTAGCGGTCTTACCGAGCAGTACTTC. This encodes CASSLASGLTEQYF.

The rearrangement uses TRBV6-6 and TRBJ1-6; D perhaps matches TRBD1 (5 bases). Germline values: CDR1 MNHNY, CDR2 SVGAGI (reference sequence). The CDR3 is 17 amino acids. Trimming removed 7 bases from V and 13 bases from J, with 29 bases in between. The CDR3 sequence: CASNRTPTGTGQGPLHF. Here the CDR3 DNA reads TGTGCCAGCAATCGCACTCCAACCGGGACCGGCCAAGGGCCCCTCCACTTT.

The chain links TRBV23-1 to TRBJ2-5; 7 nucleotides match TRBD1. TRBV23-1 is given ORF status, its function remaining uncertain. The CDR3 sequence is 15 residues long. Germline trimming cut 6 bases from V and 1 base from J; bases unmatched to any gene: 8. The CDR3 is CASSRDSIFQETQYF. CDR3 coding DNA: TGCGCCAGCAGCCGGGACAGCATTTTCCAAGAGACCCAGTACTTC.

This chain uses TRBV3-1 (or the pseudogene TRBV3-2) with TRBJ2-3; TRBD2 matches at 11 bases. Germline assignment: CDR1 LGHDT and CDR2 YNNKEL (reference sequence). The CDR3 contains 15 residues. V gave up 5 bases and J gave up 2 bases; unmatched junction bases: 3. CDR3 residues: CASSGTSGVTDTQYF. DNA for the CDR3: TGTGCCAGCAGCGGGACTAGCGGAGTCACAGATACGCAGTATTTT.

Details on this clone: The same CDR3 arises from other DNA sequences in this sample as well. The V and J genes are TRBV30 and TRBJ1-5, with D tentatively TRBD1 (5 bases). V was shortened by 0 bases and J by 4 bases, with 7 bases between the two germline ends. This CDR3 region has 13 residues. Germline CDR1 reads GTSNPN; CDR2 reads SVGIG (reference sequence). CDR3 sequence: CAWSVRGNQPQHF. In DNA, the CDR3 is TGTGCCTGGAGTGTTAGGGGAAATCAGCCCCAGCATTTT.

This chain links TRBV5-1 with TRBJ2-2, with 8 bases matching TRBD2. Trimming at V came to 0 bases and at J to 5 bases, leaving 15 bases not matched to a gene. Per germline, CDR1 SGHRS and CDR2 YFSETQ. CDR3 size: 19 residues. The CDR3 loop is CASSLDSRSGTRRTGELFF. CDR3 sequence (DNA): TGCGCCAGCAGCTTGGACAGCAGGTCCGGGACTAGGCGAACCGGGGAGCTGTTTTTT.

This clone was observed once. This chain joins TRBV7-6 and TRBJ2-2; the D gene is possibly TRBD1 (6 bases). Germline V CDR1 and CDR2: SGHVS, FNYEAQ. Between the trimmed V and J ends, which lost 1 base and 4 bases, there was a span of 10 bases. The CDR3 loop spans 15 amino acids. CDR3 protein: CASSLGWGPTGELFF. CDR3 bases: TGTGCCAGCAGCTTAGGATGGGGGCCCACCGGGGAGCTGTTTTTT.

This clone appeared once. The chain has TRBV18 and TRBJ2-1; D ambiguous. Per the germline V gene, CDR1 is KGHSH and CDR2 is LQKENI. Trimming took 3 bases from V and 0 from J, leaving 9 bases between them. The CDR3 is 15 amino acids. As DNA, the CDR3 is TGTGCCAGCTCACCTCAGAGAAGCTCCTACAATGAGCAGTTCTTC. Translating it yields CASSPQRSSYNEQFF.

The chain couples TRBV7-2 to TRBJ1-1; perhaps TRBD1 as D (5 bases). The germline V and J ends were trimmed by 5 bases and 4 bases, with 11 bases remaining between them. The CDR3 consists of 13 residues. Germline V gives CDR1 SGHTA, CDR2 FQGNSA. CDR3: CASSRPGGTEAFF. CDR3 DNA sequence: TGTGCCAGCAGCAGACCCGGGGGCACTGAAGCTTTCTTT.

The chain couples TRBV2 to TRBJ1-2, with D perhaps matching TRBD1 (5 bases). In germline, CDR1 is SNHLY, CDR2 FYNNEI. Trimming pared 6 bases from V and 1 base from J, leaving 24 bases between. This CDR3 has 18 residues. CDR3 DNA sequence: TGTGCCAGCAGCCAACTCCCCGGACAACGAAGATATAACTATGGCTACACCTTC. It specifies CASSQLPGQRRYNYGYTF.

This clone came up once. V gene TRBV6-5 combines with J gene TRBJ1-2; possible D gene TRBD1, 6 bases. CDR1 is MNHEY, CDR2 SVGAGI, per germline. V was pared by 6 bases and J by 3 bases, with 11 bases between. The CDR3 has 13 amino acids. Here the CDR3 DNA reads TGTGCCAGCAGCTACACAGGGCACTATGGCTACACCTTC. Its protein product is CASSYTGHYGYTF.

The chain employs TRBV27 and TRBJ1-1; tentative D call: TRBD1 (5 bases). The germline gives CDR1 MNHEY, CDR2 SMNVEV (reference sequence). V dropped 5 bases and J dropped 10 bases, with 20 bases sitting between them. This CDR3 is built from 14 residues. Written as DNA, the CDR3 is TGTGCCAGCAGTCCCCTTCCGGGACGGCGCGGAGCTTTCTTT. It encodes CASSPLPGRRGAFF.

This chain joins TRBV14 and TRBJ2-3; 14 bases map to TRBD2. The CDR3 is made up of 17 amino acids. Looked up from germline, CDR1 is SGHDN and CDR2 is FVKESK. Trimming cost V 0 bases and J 5 bases; bases outside gene matches: 4. The CDR3 spells CASSQDRLAGGLDTQYF. As DNA, the CDR3 is TGTGCCAGCAGCCAAGATCGACTAGCGGGAGGGTTAGATACGCAGTATTTT.

The rearrangement uses TRBV18 and TRBJ2-7; 7 bases match TRBD2. This CDR3 spans 15 amino acids. Germline V lookup: CDR1 KGHSH, CDR2 LQKENI. Trimming removed 0 bases from V and 2 bases from J; junction bases left unmatched: 4. The CDR3: CASSPPLARTYEQYF. The CDR3 DNA follows: TGTGCCAGCTCACCACCACTAGCGAGAACCTACGAGCAGTACTTC.

CDR3 region: CASSLEGTSIQYF. The CDR3 nucleotides are TGCGCCAGCAGCTTGGAGGGGACGAGCATTCAGTACTTC. The chain uses TRBV5-1 and TRBJ2-4; either TRBD1 or TRBD2 may fit D (5 bases each). CDR3 size: 13 residues. CDR1 is SGHRS and CDR2 is YFSETQ in the germline V gene. With 0 bases removed from V and 9 bases from J, the gap between germline ends came to 10 bases.

The rearrangement links TRBV7-3 to TRBJ2-1, with 8 bases aligning to TRBD1. The trim removed 1 base at V and 5 bases at J, leaving 10 bases unmatched. The CDR3 extends over 17 amino acids. Germline CDR1 reads SGHTA; CDR2 reads FQGTGA. Written as DNA, the CDR3 is TGTGCCAGCAGCTTAAGGCCACAGGGGGTCGGGGACAATGAGCAGTTCTTC. Its translation: CASSLRPQGVGDNEQFF.

This clone was detected ten times or more. This chain connects TRBV7-2 to TRBJ1-1; D unclear. This CDR3 contains 14 residues. The V and J ends lost 5 bases and 3 bases respectively, with 13 bases between them. From germline, CDR1 is SGHTA and CDR2 FQGNSA. The CDR3 protein is CASSLSGWHTEAFF. The CDR3 DNA follows: TGTGCCAGCAGCCTATCGGGGTGGCACACTGAAGCTTTCTTT.

This chain connects TRBV5-1 to TRBJ1-4, with 9 bases fitting TRBD1. Germline lookup yields CDR1 SGHRS and CDR2 YFSETQ. The CDR3 has 15 amino acids. After removal of 1 base from V and 10 bases from J, the junction contained 8 bases not matched to a gene. CDR3 in DNA: TGCGCCAGCAGCTTGACCTCGGGACAGGGAGGAAAACTGTTTTTT. Translating it yields CASSLTSGQGGKLFF.

The rearrangement links TRBV28 to TRBJ1-2; unclear D gene. V was cut by 6 bases and J by 3 bases, with 14 bases left in between. CDR3 length: 14 amino acids. Germline V gene lookup returns CDR1 MDHEN and CDR2 SYDVKM. The CDR3 spells CASSFLGFYYGYTF. DNA for the CDR3: TGTGCCAGCAGCTTTTTGGGATTTTACTATGGCTACACCTTC.